These T cell receptor beta chains were read from a single sample in a study of T and B cells in COVID-19 patients. A single record per CDR3 protein comes from TCRdb applying MiXCR to the multiplex PCR reads. The repertoire holds some 14,000 distinct CDR3 sequences, with roughly 27% as singletons. The source material was blood. The receptors come from a human donor who had recovered from COVID-19. Both conserved end residues are part of each CDR3. Each record gives: J gene, D gene, V gene, clone size, CDR3 protein. A D gene is named only where the DNA matches it firmly. Size is stated for part of the rows, as once, few or many counts, or as a class when the clone is expanded.

TRBJ1-3,NA,TRBV13,few,CASSLIIGGTGNTIYF
TRBJ1-2,NA,TRBV19,medium-sized,CASTSRDGNYGYTF
TRBJ2-7,TRBD1,TRBV7-2,NA,CASSSDRGMYEQYF
TRBJ1-4,NA,TRBV15,NA,CATSRALTGDNEKLFF
TRBJ1-6,TRBD1,TRBV25-1,NA,CASSEDRANSPLHF
TRBJ1-3,NA,TRBV7-9,few,CASSLRDAQSDTIYF
TRBJ2-1,NA,TRBV19,medium-sized,CASTDGVGHEQFF
TRBJ1-5,NA,TRBV11-1,medium-sized,CASSLAGPHQPQHF
TRBJ1-5,NA,TRBV6-1,NA,CASSLPGLNQPQHF
TRBJ2-7,NA,TRBV28,NA,CASWGQGGEQYF
TRBJ2-7,NA,TRBV7-9,few,CASSLQGRLDF
TRBJ2-3,TRBD2,TRBV5-1,few,CASSPGLAGGPTDTQYF
TRBJ2-7,TRBD2,TRBV28,NA,CASSPTSGGFHEQYF
TRBJ1-3,NA,TRBV14,NA,CASSRRHSGNTIYF
TRBJ2-3,NA,TRBV10-3,NA,CAISEFRGGLSTDTQYF
TRBJ1-5,NA,TRBV11-1,medium-sized,CASSLSADDQPQHF
TRBJ2-3,NA,TRBV5-1,NA,CASSLAEGAIKSDTQYF